This T cell receptor (beta chain) was documented in a study of CD8 T cells in ankylosing spondylitis (dated by TCRdb to about 2017). In terms of the full investigation: To find TCR variants linked to disease, the study profiled T cell receptor beta repertoires in ankylosing spondylitis patients and healthy donors. The full study cohort was made up of approximately 27 ankylosing spondylitis patients and 108 healthy donors. Peripheral blood was sampled, and synovial fluid was additionally collected from ankylosing spondylitis patients. Summary of the overall study and its limitations: Blood from ankylosing spondylitis patients appeared to be characterized by a TCR beta motif made up of eight highly homologous amino acid variants. Significant enrichment of the disease-linked clones was reported in matched synovial fluid samples from ankylosing spondylitis patients. The disease-linked clones had a CD8+ phenotype and were found at relatively low frequencies in peripheral blood. Some of the motif variants had been reported before in the synovial fluid and blood of reactive arthritis patients, a finding that suggests common disease-initiation mechanisms.

This clonotype has a handful of counts. Its antigen specificity is not known. The input lacks base qualities; no much larger clone sits a single base away. Sequencing was performed on an Illumina HiSeq 2500. Quantitative 5'-RACE with molecular barcodes was the method used to prepare the TCR beta libraries. Regarding the original processing steps: Disease-linked TCR variants were identified with a new computational method built on a probabilistic model of VDJ rearrangement. TCRdb cleaned the public reads at Q25 with fastp, built clones with MiXCR and kept in-frame beta chains. Rows merge per CDR3 protein into single entries with the most common DNA and genes. None of the V and J calls come from the authors' own analysis; TCRdb made them. The sample table holds some 840,000 distinct CDR3 sequences, of which around 11% were seen once. The ten largest clones capture roughly 0.51% of the sample. The CDR1 and CDR2 encoded by the germline V gene are MNHEY and SVGEGT. The CDR3 measures 16 amino acids from cysteine to phenylalanine. CDR3 DNA only is kept here, 48 bases in frame from base 1. From V the trimming removes 4 bases and from J it removes 6 bases, while the gene matches leave 14 bases of the junction unaccounted for.

Material: blood, either unsorted or a sorted T cell fraction (not recorded which). The receptor was derived from a male donor with ankylosing spondylitis. The chain is made from TRBV6-2 or TRBV6-3 and TRBJ2-7; 8 middle bases align to TRBD2. Here the CDR3 is given as CASSSPWRSGSGEQYF. The DNA sequence reads TGTGCCAGCAGTTCTCCCTGGAGGAGCGGGAGCGGCGAGCAGTACTTC.